This TCR beta chain originates from a study of identical twins. This clonotype was detected a few times. From the 5' RACE reads, TCRdb called clonotypes with MiXCR, one entry per CDR3 protein. There are 450,000 to 600,000 distinct CDR3 sequences in the sample; about a fifth occur only once, and 0.45% to 0.5% lies in the top ten. The CDR3 loop spans 15 amino acids. The germline CDR1 and CDR2 sequences are SNHLY and FYNNEI. V was cut by 8 bases and J by 7 bases, with 21 bases left in between. These data also formed part of another study, on yellow fever vaccine responses in identical twins.

The receptor was isolated from a woman aged 18-29 years in good health. Source material: CD4+ T cells sorted from blood. The rearrangement links TRBV2 to TRBJ2-4; tentative D call: TRBD1 (6 bases). The CDR3 nucleotides are TGTGCCAGCGTACCGCCGGTGAGCGACAGGAACATTCAGTACTTC. Protein product: CASVPPVSDRNIQYF.